Detailed here is one T cell receptor beta chain. Both 60 Vbeta primers and 13 Jbeta primers went into the PCR. Only in-frame clones appear in the TCRdb table, and some are missing; sequencing was by immunoSEQ multiplex PCR. The data hold about 64,000 clones, with around 86% observed a single time. This specimen belongs to a study of cytomegalovirus exposure and HLA in healthy donors. Study information: Of a few hundred genotyped donors, about 81% clustered with self-reported Caucasian donors.

CDR1 SGHNT and CDR2 YENEEA come from the germline V gene. CDR3 length: 17 amino acids. Trimming removed 5 bases from V and 2 bases from J; junction bases left unmatched: 12. The chain carries TRBV11-3 and TRBJ2-3, with 8 bases aligning to TRBD2. The specimen sequenced was PBMCs. This sequence originates from a female donor in good health and CMV-seronegative. This CDR3 is CASSQDSAGANTDTQYF. The CDR3 nucleotides are TGTGCCAGCAGCCAGGACTCAGCGGGAGCCAACACAGATACGCAGTATTTT.